This T cell receptor (beta chain) was profiled in a study of CD8 T cells in ankylosing spondylitis. Findings and limits, study-wide: Disease-linked clones had a CD8+ phenotype and relatively low frequency in peripheral blood.

This clonotype was recorded at least ten times. Its antigen is currently unknown. Germline V CDR1 and CDR2: SGDLS, YYNGEE. Germline trimming cut 4 bases from V and 5 bases from J; bases unmatched to any gene: 7. CDR3 length: 15 amino acids. The TCR beta libraries were generated through quantitative 5'-RACE incorporating molecular barcodes. In TCRdb, the 5' RACE reads were re-called with MiXCR into one record per CDR3 protein. This table holds under 150,000 distinct CDR3 sequences, roughly 11% found once. This chain connects TRBV9 to TRBJ2-2; 8 bases line up with TRBD1. The TCR comes from a female donor with ankylosing spondylitis or in good health (not recorded which). Source material: blood, either unsorted or a sorted T cell fraction (not recorded which). CDR3 DNA sequence: TGTGCCAGCAGCCCGCGACAGGGGCGGACCGGGGAGCTGTTTTTT. Its protein product is CASSPRQGRTGELFF.